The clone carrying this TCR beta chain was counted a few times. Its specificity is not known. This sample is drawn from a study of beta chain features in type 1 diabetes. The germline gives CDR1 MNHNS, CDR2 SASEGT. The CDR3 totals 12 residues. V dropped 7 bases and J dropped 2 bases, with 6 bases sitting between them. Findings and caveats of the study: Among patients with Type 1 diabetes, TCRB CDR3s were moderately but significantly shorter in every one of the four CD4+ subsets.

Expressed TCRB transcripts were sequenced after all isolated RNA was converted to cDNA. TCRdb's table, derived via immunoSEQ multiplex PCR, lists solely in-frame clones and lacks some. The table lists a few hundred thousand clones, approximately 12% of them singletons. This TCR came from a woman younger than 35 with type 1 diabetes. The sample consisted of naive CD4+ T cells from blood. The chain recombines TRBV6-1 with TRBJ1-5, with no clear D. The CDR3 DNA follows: TGTGCCAGCATGGCCGGCAATCAGCCCCAGCATTTT. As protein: CASMAGNQPQHF.